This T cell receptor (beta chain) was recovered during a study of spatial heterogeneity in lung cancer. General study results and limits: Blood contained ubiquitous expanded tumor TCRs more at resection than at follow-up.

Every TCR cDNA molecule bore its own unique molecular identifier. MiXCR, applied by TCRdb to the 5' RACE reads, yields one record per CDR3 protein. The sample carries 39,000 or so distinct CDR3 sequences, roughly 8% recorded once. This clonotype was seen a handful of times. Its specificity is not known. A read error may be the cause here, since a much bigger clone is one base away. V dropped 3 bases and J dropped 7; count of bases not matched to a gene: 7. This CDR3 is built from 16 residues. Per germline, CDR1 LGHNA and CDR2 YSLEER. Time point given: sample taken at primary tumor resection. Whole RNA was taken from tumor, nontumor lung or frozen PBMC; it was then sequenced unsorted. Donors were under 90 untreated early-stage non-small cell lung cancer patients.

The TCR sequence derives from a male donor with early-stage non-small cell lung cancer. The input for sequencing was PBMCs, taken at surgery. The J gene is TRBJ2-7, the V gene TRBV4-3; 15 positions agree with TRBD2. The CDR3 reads CASSHNGTSGRPEQYV. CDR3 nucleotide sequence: TGCGCCAGCAGCCACAATGGGACTAGCGGGAGGCCTGAGCAGTACGTC.